This TCR beta chain was captured by sequencing in a study of T cells expressing NK-cell markers. The cDNA for TCR beta came from 5'RACE template switching with UMIs. TCRdb reprocessed the 5' RACE reads and reports one entry per CDR3 protein, with no DNA. The sample table includes over 350,000 distinct CDR3 sequences. The CDR3 has 15 amino acids. This chain joins TRBV12-3 or TRBV12-4 and TRBJ2-1. The receptor comes from a woman aged 50 to 60 in good health. Sequencing was done on a sample of blood T cells: a sorted CD56 or NKG2C T cell subset, CD4+ or CD8+ T cells, or bulk PBMC T cells (not recorded which). The CDR3 here is CASSLKPRWGNEQFF.